This T cell receptor beta chain was recovered during a study of blood T cell repertoires in COVID-19. Overall study context: From T cells, B-cell-depleted T cells, or PBMCs came the material, which was cDNA or gDNA.

V trimming: 1 base; J trimming: 0 bases; junction bases outside the gene matches: 3. Germline V gene data show CDR1 as SGHRS and CDR2 as YFSETQ. The CDR3 is 15 residues long. The repertoire was sequenced with immunoSEQ multiplex PCR; TCRdb's copy has only in-frame clones and lacks some. Of some 310,000 clones in the sample, around 90% were seen once. This chain uses TRBV5-1 with TRBJ2-7; 8 nucleotides line up with TRBD2. This TCR was recovered from a man aged 45-65 years with active or convalescent COVID-19. Source material: peripheral blood. CDR3 residues: CASSLSGGISYEQYF. DNA of the CDR3: TGCGCCAGCAGCTTGTCGGGAGGGATCTCCTACGAGCAGTACTTC.